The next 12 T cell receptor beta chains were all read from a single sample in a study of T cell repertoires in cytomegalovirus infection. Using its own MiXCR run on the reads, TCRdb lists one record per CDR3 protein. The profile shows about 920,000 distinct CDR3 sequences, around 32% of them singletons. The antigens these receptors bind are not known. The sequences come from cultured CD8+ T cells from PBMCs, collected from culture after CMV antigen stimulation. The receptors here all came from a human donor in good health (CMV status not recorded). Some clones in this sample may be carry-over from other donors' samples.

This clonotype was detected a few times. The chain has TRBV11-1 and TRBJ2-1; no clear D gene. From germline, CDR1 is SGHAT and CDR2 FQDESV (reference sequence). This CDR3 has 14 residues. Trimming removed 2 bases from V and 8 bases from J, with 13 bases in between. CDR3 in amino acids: CASSLFASGDEQFF. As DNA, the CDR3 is TGTGCCAGCAGCTTATTCGCATCAGGCGATGAGCAGTTCTTC.

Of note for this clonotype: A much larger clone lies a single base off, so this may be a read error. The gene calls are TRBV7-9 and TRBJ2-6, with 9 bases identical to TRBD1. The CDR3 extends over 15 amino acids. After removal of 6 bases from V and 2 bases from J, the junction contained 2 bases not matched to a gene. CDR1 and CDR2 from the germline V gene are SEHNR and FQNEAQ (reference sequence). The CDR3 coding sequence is TGTGCCAGCAGTACAGGGGGCACTGGGGCCAACGTCCTGACTTTC. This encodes CASSTGGTGANVLTF. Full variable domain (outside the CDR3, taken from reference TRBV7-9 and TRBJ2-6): DTGVSQNPRHKITKRGQNVTFRCDPISEHNRLYWYRQTLGQGPEFLTYFQNEAQLEKSRLLSDRFSAERPKGSFSTLEIQRTEQGDSAMYLCASSTGGTGANVLTFGAGSRLTVL.

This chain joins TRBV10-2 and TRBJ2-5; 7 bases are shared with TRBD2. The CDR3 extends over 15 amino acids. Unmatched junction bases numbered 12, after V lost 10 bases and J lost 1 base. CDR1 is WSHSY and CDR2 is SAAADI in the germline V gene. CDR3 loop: CATSGEGESQETQYF. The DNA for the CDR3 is TGCGCCACCTCGGGGGAGGGCGAGAGCCAAGAGACCCAGTACTTC.

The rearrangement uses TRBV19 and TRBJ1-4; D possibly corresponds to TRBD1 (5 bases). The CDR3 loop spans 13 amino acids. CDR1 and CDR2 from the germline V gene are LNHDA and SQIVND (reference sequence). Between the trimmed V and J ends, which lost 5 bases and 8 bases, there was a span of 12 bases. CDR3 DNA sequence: TGTGCCAGTAGTTGGGGGGGAGAGGAAAAACTGTTTTTT. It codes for CASSWGGEEKLFF.

The CDR3: CASTTAFKKLNQPQHF. The DNA for the CDR3 is TGTGCCAGCACCACGGCATTCAAAAAACTAAATCAGCCCCAGCATTTT. This chain links TRBV6-4 with TRBJ1-5; D remains ambiguous. The CDR3 loop spans 16 amino acids. The V gene lost 7 bases and the J gene lost 4 bases, with 20 bases spanning the gap. The germline V gene encodes CDR1 MRHNA and CDR2 SNTAGT.

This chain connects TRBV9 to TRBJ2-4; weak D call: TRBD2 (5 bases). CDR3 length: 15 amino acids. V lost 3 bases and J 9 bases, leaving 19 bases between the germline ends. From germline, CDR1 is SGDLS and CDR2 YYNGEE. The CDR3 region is CASSGPSGVLGIQYF. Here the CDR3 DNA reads TGTGCCAGCAGCGGCCCGTCCGGGGTATTGGGCATTCAGTACTTC.

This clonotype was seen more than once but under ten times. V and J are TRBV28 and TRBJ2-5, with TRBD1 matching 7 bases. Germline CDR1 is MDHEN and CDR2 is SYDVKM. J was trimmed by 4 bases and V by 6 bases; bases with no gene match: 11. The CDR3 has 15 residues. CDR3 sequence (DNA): TGTGCCAGCAGCCCCCTTCCGGGACAGCCAGAGACCCAGTACTTC. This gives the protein CASSPLPGQPETQYF.

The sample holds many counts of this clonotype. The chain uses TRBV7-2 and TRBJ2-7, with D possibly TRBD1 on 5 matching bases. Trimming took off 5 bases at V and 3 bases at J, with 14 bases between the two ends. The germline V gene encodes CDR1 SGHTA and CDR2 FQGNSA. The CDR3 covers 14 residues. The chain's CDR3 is CASSLTPTDYEQYV. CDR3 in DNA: TGTGCCAGCAGCCTGACTCCGACAGACTACGAGCAGTACGTC.

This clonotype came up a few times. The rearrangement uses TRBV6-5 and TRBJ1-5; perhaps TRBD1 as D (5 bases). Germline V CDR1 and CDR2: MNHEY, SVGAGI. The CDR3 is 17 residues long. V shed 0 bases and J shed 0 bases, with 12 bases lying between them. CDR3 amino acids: CASSYSGGPYSNQPQHF. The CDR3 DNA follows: TGTGCCAGCAGTTACTCGGGGGGTCCTTATAGCAATCAGCCCCAGCATTTT.

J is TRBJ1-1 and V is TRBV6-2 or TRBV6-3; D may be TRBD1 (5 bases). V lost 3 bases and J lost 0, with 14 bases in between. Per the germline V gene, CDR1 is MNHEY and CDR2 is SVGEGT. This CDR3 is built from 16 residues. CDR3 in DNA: TGTGCCAGCAGTTATTATCGGACAAGTATGAACACTGAAGCTTTCTTT. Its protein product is CASSYYRTSMNTEAFF.

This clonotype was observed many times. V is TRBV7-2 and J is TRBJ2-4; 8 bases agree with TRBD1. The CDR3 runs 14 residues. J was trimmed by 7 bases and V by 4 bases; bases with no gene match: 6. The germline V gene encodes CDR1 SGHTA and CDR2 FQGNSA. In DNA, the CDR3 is TGTGCCAGCAGCTACTCGACAGGGGCGAACATTCAGTACTTC. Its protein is CASSYSTGANIQYF. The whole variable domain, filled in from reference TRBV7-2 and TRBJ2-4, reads GAGVSQSPSNKVTEKGKDVELRCDPISGHTALYWYRQSLGQGLEFLIYFQGNSAPDKSGLPSDRFSAERTGGSVSTLTIQRTQQEDSAVYLCASSYSTGANIQYFGAGTRLSVL.

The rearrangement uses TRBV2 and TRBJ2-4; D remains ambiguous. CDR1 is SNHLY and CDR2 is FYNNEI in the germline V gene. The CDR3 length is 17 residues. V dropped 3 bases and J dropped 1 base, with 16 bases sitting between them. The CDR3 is CASSDVATARAKNIQYF. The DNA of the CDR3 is TGTGCCAGCAGTGACGTTGCGACCGCGAGGGCCAAAAACATTCAGTACTTC.